This T cell receptor beta chain came from a study of identical twins. Study-wide points: The study based its conclusions on cross-sectional statistical analysis and did not follow the same donors. Weaker excess twin sharing was observed in beta out-of-frame sequences.

Healthy Caucasian individuals made up all the donors. MiXCR, applied by TCRdb to the 5' RACE reads, yields one record per CDR3 protein. The sample holds some 600,000 distinct CDR3 sequences, about 7% seen once. A few counts support this clonotype. Its antigen is still unknown. Germline CDR1 reads SGHRS; CDR2 reads YFSETQ. V was pared by 1 base and J by 0 bases, with 22 bases between. The CDR3 totals 19 residues. The sample was also linked to a second study, of yellow fever vaccine responses in identical twins.

The TCR comes from a woman aged 18-35 years in good health. Sequences were obtained from PBMCs. V usage is TRBV5-1 and J usage is TRBJ1-1, with D uncertain. In DNA form, the CDR3 reads TGCGCCAGCAGCTTGAATTCGGTGCCCTTAACTACAATGAACACTGAAGCTTTCTTT. Translation gives CASSLNSVPLTTMNTEAFF.